This T cell receptor (beta chain) came from a study of OX40 agonist ivuxolimab in advanced cancers. Overall study context: Dose-escalation patients suffered from hepatocellular carcinoma, melanoma, renal cell or head and neck cancer. At 75% to 90% male, the cohort had a mean age of about 60 years, ranging from roughly 20 to 85. Whole-study findings and limits: Average numbers of expanded clones were greater in CD8+ T cells than in CD4+.

The assay was immunoSEQ multiplex PCR, and TCRdb's table has in-frame clones only and misses some. The data contain tens of thousands of clones, around 80% of them singletons. Note on this clone: Its antigen remains unidentified.

Blood samples were obtained at baseline, cycle 4 day 1, and cycle 7 day 1. The CDR3 spans 16 residues. The V end lost 3 bases, the J end lost 9 bases, and 22 bases lay between the germline ends. Per the germline V gene, CDR1 is SGDLS and CDR2 is YYNGEE. The rearrangement joins TRBV9 to TRBJ2-1; D uncertain. The TCR sequence derives from an adult with an advanced solid tumor such as melanoma, head and neck, liver or kidney cancer. The starting material was CD4+ or CD8+ T cells sorted from blood, obtained in a trial of the OX40 agonist ivuxolimab. The CDR3 DNA follows: TGTGCCAGCAGCGATCCATTCCGATCGGAAGTGACTGAGCAGTTCTTC. This sequence encodes CASSDPFRSEVTEQFF.